This T cell receptor (beta chain) was sequenced in a study of blood T cell repertoires in COVID-19. Background on the study: Collection of acute and convalescent COVID-19 samples took place in the United States, Italy and Spain. PBMCs, B-cell-depleted T cells, or T cells provided the cDNA or gDNA that made up the material.

The length of the CDR3 is 14 residues. The ends lost 5 bases at V and 3 bases at J; junction bases unmatched: 7. CDR1 and CDR2 (germline): SGHTA, FQGNSA. Assay used: immunoSEQ multiplex PCR; TCRdb lists only in-frame clones, some missing. The data show around 190,000 clones, with about 80% seen just once and about 6.4% held by the top ten. V and J are TRBV7-2 and TRBJ2-7; 7 bases fit TRBD1. This sequence originates from a human donor in a cohort sampled during active COVID-19. Material: peripheral blood. The CDR3 DNA reads TGTGCCAGCAGCCCCGGGACAGCTAACTACGAGCAGTACTTC. It translates to CASSPGTANYEQYF.